This entry concerns a single T cell receptor (beta chain). Its antigen is still unknown. The data stem from a study of identical twins. Study-level findings and limits: Cross-sectional statistics underpinned the conclusions; the same donors were not followed. With monozygotic twins, out-of-frame TCR alpha sharing exceeded what models estimated. The presence of invariant MAIT and iNKT cells could partly confound analyses of zero-insertion sequences.

Template switching added a universal primer site; cDNA carried unique molecular identifiers. MiXCR, applied by TCRdb to the 5' RACE reads, yields one record per CDR3 protein. The repertoire holds around 1.7 million distinct CDR3 sequences, with about 32% as singletons. The sample consisted of cord blood. The clonotype was recovered from a newborn girl in good health.

CDR3 nucleotides: TGCGCCAGCAGCTTGAGATCCGCAGGGGGGAGCAATCAGCCCCAGCATTTT. Residues: CASSLRSAGGSNQPQHF. The genes are TRBV5-1 and TRBJ1-5; 7 bases map to TRBD1. After removal of 1 base from V and 1 base from J, the junction contained 8 bases not matched to a gene. This CDR3 has 17 amino acids. Germline V CDR1 and CDR2: SGHRS, YFSETQ. The variable domain in full, with the rest retrieved from reference TRBV5-1 and TRBJ1-5, is KAGVTQTPRYLIKTRGQQVTLSCSPISGHRSVSWYQQTPGQGLQFLFEYFSETQRNKGNFPGRFSGRQFSNSRSEMNVSTLELGDSALYLCASSLRSAGGSNQPQHFGDGTRLSIL.